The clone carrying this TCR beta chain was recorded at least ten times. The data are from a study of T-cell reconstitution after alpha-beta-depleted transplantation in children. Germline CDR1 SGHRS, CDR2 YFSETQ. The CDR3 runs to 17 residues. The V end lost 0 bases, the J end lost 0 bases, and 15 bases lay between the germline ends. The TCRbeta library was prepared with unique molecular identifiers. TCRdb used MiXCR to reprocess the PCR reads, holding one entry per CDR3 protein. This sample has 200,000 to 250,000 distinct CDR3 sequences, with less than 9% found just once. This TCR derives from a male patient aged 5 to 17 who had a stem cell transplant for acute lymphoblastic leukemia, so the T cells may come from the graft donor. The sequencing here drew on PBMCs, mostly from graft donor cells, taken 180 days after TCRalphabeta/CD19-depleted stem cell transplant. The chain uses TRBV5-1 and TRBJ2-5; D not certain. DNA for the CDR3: TGCGCCAGCAGCTTGGTAGGCAGGTCCACAAACCAAGAGACCCAGTACTTC. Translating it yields CASSLVGRSTNQETQYF.